The present T cell receptor (beta chain) was sequenced within a study of cytomegalovirus exposure and HLA in healthy donors. Study-level results: A later analysis found common viral pathogens apparently linked to several of the most significant clusters. Most TCR sequences showed up rarely, but some public TCRs showed up in many donors. Further analysis, carried out later, found HLA-associated TCR beta chains more clonally expanded than equally common other chains.

Concerning this clone: Its target is not known.

Use of 60 Vbeta and 13 Jbeta primers characterized the PCR. Sequencing used immunoSEQ multiplex PCR; TCRdb keeps in-frame clones, though not all of them. The table shows about 120,000 clones, with about 78% occurring only once. From germline, CDR1 is SGDLS and CDR2 YYNGEE. V was clipped by 3 bases and J by 1 base; unmatched bases: 8. The CDR3 has 16 residues. This chain connects TRBV9 to TRBJ1-1, with TRBD1 identical over 8 bases. The origin of this receptor is a woman in her thirties or forties in good health and CMV-seropositive. The source material was PBMCs. CDR3: CASSASGGAGNTEAFF. The CDR3 coding sequence is TGTGCCAGCAGCGCTTCAGGGGGCGCGGGGAACACTGAAGCTTTCTTT.